This T cell receptor beta chain was profiled in a study of CD8 T cells in Susac syndrome (dated by TCRdb to the late 2010s). As for the study more broadly: Whether CD8+ T cell activation and differentiation in Susac syndrome was antigen driven was tested using repertoire sequencing. On the study overall, not on this receptor specifically: The study acknowledged that relatively few individuals were included in the TCR sequencing and HLA analysis.

Details on this clonotype: The antigen this receptor binds is unknown. No base quality values were provided; no much bigger clone lies one nucleotide off.

A distance of 17 bases separates the germline ends of V and J, which lose 5 bases and 3 bases respectively. In the germline V gene (reference sequence), CDR1 corresponds to DFQATT and CDR2 to SNEGSKA. The CDR3 covers 14 residues, taking in both the cysteine and the phenylalanine. The sequence is cut down to CDR3 DNA, 42 bases in frame from base 1. RNA was extracted using the RNeasy kit, and roughly 0.5 to 1 ug of the RNA was reverse transcribed with random hexamers. The immunoSEQ multiplex PCR assay, which covers 54 Vbeta and 13 Jbeta segments, was used to amplify TCR beta CDR3 regions. PCR amplification bias was corrected by using a synthetic template baseline for primer optimization and computational correction. As for the original processing: Only productive sequences were kept, with reads annotated to V, D and J genes according to IMGT and analyzed in immunoSEQ Analyzer. Clonality was computed as one minus Shannon entropy normalized by log2 of the number of productive unique sequences. For each patient and control, public and private clones were evaluated within the 100 most prevalent clones. Susac-specific clones were defined as absent from healthy and MS cohorts, over a thousand published viral clones and other ImmuneACCESS disease sequences. TCRdb passed the public sequencing reads through fastp at Q25 and MiXCR, retaining productive beta sequences. Rows with one shared CDR3 protein collapse into an entry with the most common genes and DNA. It is TCRdb's table, rather than the study itself, that gives the V and J calls and clone size. In all, the sample holds fewer than 350,000 distinct CDR3 sequences, and 90% to 95% of those were seen once. The biggest ten clones account for approximately 0.065% of the sample.

High-throughput TCR beta sequencing profiled peripheral blood CD8+ and CD4+ T cells from healthy donors, Susac syndrome patients and multiple sclerosis patients. The multiple sclerosis controls were treatment-naive patients whose relapsing-remitting disease, either stable or active, fulfilled the revised McDonald criteria. Bulk CD8+ and CD4+ T cells were purified magnetically by negative isolation, whereas CD8+ TEMRA cells were enriched by FACS. Blood was drawn into EDTA tubes, processed within 24 hours, and PBMCs were isolated by density gradient centrifugation. PBMCs intended for TCR sequencing were cryopreserved in liquid nitrogen and thawed later in a water bath at 37 degrees C. Purity of sorted or isolated CD4+, CD8+ and CD8+ TEMRA cells was at least 90%.

Source material: CD4+ T cells from PBMCs. The rearrangement combines TRBV20-1 with TRBJ2-7; no confident D gene assignment can be made. This receptor was taken from a human donor with multiple sclerosis. Read as DNA, the sequence is TGCAGTGCTGCCCGGGTTGGCTTCATCTACGAGCAGTACTTC. The resulting protein is CSAARVGFIYEQYF.